This T cell receptor beta chain appears in the sequencing data of a study of beta chain features in type 1 diabetes. With respect to this clone: Its antigen is as yet unknown.

One heparinised draw, averaging around 120 mL, was taken per donor. All of the sorted populations showed purity greater than 95%. General study findings and limits: Relative to healthy donors, patients appeared to have naive, central memory and Treg TCRB repertoires that were more similar. Among all four CD4+ subsets, Type 1 diabetes patients had TCRB CDR3s that were moderately but significantly shorter.

Reverse transcribing all isolated RNA meant expressed TCRB transcripts were sequenced. Around 3.57 million reads was the average for naive, central memory and regulatory T cell samples. Data came from immunoSEQ multiplex PCR; TCRdb stores just in-frame clones and leaves some out. The repertoire consists of around 280,000 clones, with around 16% occurring once and the leading ten covering 0.015% to 0.017%. Germline lookup yields CDR1 SGHNT and CDR2 YYREEE (reference sequence). Trimming removed 4 bases at V and 2 bases at J, with 14 bases between. The CDR3 has 15 residues. This TCR came from a man younger than 35 with type 1 diabetes. J is TRBJ2-3 and V is TRBV5-4, with D perhaps matching TRBD2 (6 bases). Sequencing was done on a sample of naive CD4+ T cells from blood. CDR3 amino acids: CASSRDSGNTDTQYF. In DNA form, the CDR3 reads TGTGCCAGCAGCCGGGACTCCGGGAACACAGATACGCAGTATTTT.